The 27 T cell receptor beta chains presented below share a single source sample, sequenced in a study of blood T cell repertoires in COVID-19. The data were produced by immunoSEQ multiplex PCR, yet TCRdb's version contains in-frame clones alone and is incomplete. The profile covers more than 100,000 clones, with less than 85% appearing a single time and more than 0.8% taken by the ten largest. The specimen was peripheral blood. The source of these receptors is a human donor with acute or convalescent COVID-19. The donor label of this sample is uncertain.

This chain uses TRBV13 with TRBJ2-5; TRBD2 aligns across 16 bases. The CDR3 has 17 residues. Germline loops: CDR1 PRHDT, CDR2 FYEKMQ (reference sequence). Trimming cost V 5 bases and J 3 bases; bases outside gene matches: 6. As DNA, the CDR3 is TGTGCCAGCAGCCCGAGGGGACTAGCGGGGGGGGAAGAGACCCAGTACTTC. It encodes CASSPRGLAGGEETQYF.

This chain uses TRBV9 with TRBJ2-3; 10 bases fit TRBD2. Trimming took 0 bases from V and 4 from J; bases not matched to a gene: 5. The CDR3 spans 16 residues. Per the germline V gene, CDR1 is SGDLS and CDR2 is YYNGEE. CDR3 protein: CASSVAPSGGPDTQYF. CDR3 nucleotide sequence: TGTGCCAGCAGCGTAGCGCCTAGCGGGGGTCCAGATACGCAGTATTTT.

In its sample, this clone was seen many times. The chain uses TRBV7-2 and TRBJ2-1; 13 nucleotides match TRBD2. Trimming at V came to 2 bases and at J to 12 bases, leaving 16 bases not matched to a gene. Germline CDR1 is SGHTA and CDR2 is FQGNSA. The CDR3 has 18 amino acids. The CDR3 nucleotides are TGTGCCAGCAGCTTACAGCCCGGACTAGCGGGGGCCCACTGGGGGCAGTTCTTC. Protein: CASSLQPGLAGAHWGQFF.

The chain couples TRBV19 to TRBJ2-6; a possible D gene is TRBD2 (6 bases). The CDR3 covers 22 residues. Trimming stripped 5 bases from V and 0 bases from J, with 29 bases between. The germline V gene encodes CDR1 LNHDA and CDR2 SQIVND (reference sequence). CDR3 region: CASSDREFGRLLFSSGANVLTF. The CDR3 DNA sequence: TGTGCCAGTAGTGATCGGGAGTTCGGCCGGCTCCTCTTCAGCTCTGGGGCCAACGTCCTGACTTTC.

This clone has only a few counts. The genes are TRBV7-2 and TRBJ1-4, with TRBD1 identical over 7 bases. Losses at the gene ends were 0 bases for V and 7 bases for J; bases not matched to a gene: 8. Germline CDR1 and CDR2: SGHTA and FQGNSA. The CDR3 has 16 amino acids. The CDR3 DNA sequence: TGTGCCAGCAGCTTAGCCCCAGGGGGGATTGGTGAAAAACTGTTTTTT. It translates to CASSLAPGGIGEKLFF.

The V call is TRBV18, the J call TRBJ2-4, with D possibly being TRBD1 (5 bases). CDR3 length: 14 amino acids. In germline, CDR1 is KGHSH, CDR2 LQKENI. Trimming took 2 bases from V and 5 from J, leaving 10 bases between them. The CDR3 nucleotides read TGTGCCAGCTCACCAGACAGAATAGAAAACATTCAGTACTTC. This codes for CASSPDRIENIQYF.

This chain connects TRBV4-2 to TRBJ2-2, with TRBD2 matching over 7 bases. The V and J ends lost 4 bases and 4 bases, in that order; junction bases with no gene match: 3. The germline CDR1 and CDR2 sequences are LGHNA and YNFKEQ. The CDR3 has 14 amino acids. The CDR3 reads CASSPGLRTGELFF. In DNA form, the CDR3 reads TGTGCCAGCAGCCCGGGACTACGCACCGGGGAGCTGTTTTTT.

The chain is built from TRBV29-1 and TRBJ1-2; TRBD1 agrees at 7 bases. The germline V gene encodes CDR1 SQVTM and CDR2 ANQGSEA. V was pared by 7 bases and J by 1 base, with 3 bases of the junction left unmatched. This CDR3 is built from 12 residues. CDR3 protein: CSDGQDNYGYTF. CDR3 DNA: TGCAGCGATGGACAGGATAACTATGGCTACACCTTC. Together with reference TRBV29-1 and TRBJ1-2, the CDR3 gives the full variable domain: SAVISQKPSRDICQRGTSLTIQCQVDSQVTMMFWYRQQPGQSLTLIATANQGSEATYESGFVIDKFPISRPNLTFSTLTVSNMSPEDSSIYLCSDGQDNYGYTFGSGTRLTVV.

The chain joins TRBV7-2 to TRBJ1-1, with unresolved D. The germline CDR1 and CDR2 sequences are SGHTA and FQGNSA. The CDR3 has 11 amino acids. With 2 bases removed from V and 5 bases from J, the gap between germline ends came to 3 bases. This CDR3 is CASSLHTEAFF. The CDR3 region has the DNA TGTGCCAGCAGCTTACATACTGAAGCTTTCTTT. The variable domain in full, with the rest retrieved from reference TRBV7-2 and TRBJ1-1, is GAGVSQSPSNKVTEKGKDVELRCDPISGHTALYWYRQSLGQGLEFLIYFQGNSAPDKSGLPSDRFSAERTGGSVSTLTIQRTQQEDSAVYLCASSLHTEAFFGQGTRLTVV.

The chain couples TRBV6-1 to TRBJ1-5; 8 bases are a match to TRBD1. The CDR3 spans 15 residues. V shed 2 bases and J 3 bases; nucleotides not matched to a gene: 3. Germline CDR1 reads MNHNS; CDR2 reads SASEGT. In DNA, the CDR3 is TGTGCCAGCAGTGAACAGGGGGCTTTCAATCAGCCCCAGCATTTT. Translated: CASSEQGAFNQPQHF.

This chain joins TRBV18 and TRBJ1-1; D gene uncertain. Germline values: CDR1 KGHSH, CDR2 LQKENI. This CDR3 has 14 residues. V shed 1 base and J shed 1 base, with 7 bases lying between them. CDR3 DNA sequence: TGTGCCAGCTCACCACTCGAGGCGAACACTGAAGCTTTCTTT. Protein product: CASSPLEANTEAFF.

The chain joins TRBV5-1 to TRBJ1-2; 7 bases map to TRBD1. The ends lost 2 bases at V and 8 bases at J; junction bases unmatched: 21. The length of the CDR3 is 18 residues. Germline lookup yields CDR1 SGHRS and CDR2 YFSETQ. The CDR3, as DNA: TGCGCCAGCAGCTTATTGATTGGGACAGCTACCTTATTAAGGGGCTACACCTTC. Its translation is CASSLLIGTATLLRGYTF.

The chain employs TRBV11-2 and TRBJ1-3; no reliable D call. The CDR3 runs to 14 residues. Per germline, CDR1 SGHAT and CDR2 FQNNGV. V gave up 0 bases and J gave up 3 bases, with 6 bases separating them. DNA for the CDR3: TGTGCCAGCAGCTTAGAAATCCTTGGAAACACCATATATTTT. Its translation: CASSLEILGNTIYF.

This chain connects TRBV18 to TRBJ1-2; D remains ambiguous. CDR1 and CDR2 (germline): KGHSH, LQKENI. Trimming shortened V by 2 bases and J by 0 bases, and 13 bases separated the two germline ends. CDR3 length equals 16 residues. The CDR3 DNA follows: TGTGCCAGCTCACCATCGGGTACTAGGGCTAACTATGGCTACACCTTC. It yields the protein CASSPSGTRANYGYTF.

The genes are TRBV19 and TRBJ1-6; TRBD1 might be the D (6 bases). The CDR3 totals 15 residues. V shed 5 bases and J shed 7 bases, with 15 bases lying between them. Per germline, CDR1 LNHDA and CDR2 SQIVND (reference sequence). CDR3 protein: CASSPTGTQNSPLHF. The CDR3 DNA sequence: TGTGCCAGTAGTCCCACCGGGACACAAAATTCACCCCTCCACTTT. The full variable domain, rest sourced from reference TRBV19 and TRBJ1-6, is DGGITQSPKYLFRKEGQNVTLSCEQNLNHDAMYWYRQDPGQGLRLIYYSQIVNDFQKGDIAEGYSVSREKKESFPLTVTSAQKNPTAFYLCASSPTGTQNSPLHFGNGTRLTVT.

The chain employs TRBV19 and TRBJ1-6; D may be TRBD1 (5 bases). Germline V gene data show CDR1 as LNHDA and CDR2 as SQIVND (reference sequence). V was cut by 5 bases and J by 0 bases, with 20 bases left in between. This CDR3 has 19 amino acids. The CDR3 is CASSVSGNYRSSYNSPLHF. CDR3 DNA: TGTGCCAGTAGTGTATCAGGGAATTATCGGAGCTCCTATAATTCACCCCTCCACTTT.

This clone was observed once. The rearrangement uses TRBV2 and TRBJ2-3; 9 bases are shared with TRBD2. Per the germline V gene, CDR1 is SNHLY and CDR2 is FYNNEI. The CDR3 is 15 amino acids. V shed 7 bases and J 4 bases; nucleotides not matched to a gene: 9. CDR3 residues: CASTGLARSSDTQYF. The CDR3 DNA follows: TGTGCCAGCACCGGACTAGCGAGGAGTTCAGATACGCAGTATTTT.

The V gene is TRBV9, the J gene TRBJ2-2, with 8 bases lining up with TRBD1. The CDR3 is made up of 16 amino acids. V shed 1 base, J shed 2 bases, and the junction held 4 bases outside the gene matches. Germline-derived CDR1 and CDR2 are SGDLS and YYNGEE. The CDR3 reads CASSVRAGGNTGELFF. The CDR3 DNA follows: TGTGCCAGCAGCGTAAGGGCAGGGGGCAACACCGGGGAGCTGTTTTTT.

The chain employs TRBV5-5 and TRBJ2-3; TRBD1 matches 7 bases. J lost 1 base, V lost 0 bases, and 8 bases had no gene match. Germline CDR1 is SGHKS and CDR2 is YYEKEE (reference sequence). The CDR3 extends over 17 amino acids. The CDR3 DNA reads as TGTGCCAGCAGCTTGGGGAAACCAGGGGGACGCACAGATACGCAGTATTTT. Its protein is CASSLGKPGGRTDTQYF.

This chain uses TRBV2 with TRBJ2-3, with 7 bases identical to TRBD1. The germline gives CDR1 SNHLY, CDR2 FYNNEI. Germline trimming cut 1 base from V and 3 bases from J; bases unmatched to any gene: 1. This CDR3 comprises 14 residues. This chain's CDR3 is CASSEGTGTDTQYF. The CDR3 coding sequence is TGTGCCAGCAGTGAAGGGACAGGTACAGATACGCAGTATTTT.

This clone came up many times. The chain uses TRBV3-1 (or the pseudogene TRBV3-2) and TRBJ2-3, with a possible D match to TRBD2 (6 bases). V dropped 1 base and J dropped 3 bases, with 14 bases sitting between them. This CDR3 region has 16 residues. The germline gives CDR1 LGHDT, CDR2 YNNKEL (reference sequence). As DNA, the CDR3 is TGTGCCAGCAGCCAAGGGGGACTCGAGTGGACAGATACGCAGTATTTT. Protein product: CASSQGGLEWTDTQYF.

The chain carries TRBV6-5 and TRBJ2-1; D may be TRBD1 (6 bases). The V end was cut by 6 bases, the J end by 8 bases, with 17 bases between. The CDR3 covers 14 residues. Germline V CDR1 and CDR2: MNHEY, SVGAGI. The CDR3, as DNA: TGTGCCAGCAGATGGGGGCCCAACGGAGATGAGCAGTTCTTC. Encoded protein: CASRWGPNGDEQFF.

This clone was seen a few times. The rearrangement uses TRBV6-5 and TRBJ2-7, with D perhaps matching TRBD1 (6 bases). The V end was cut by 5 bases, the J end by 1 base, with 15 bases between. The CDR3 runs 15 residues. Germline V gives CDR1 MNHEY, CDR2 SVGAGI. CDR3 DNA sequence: TGTGCCAGCAGTCGTTTCGACAGGCTGTCCTACGAGCAGTACTTC. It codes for CASSRFDRLSYEQYF.

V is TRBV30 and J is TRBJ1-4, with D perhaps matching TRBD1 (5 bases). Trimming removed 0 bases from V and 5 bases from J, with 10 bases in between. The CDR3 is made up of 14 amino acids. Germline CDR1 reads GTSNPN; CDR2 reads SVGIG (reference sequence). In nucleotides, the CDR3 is TGTGCCTGGAGTGTACGGGGGGGGAATGAAAAACTGTTTTTT. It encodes CAWSVRGGNEKLFF. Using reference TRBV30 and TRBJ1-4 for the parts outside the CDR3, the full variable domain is SQTIHQWPATLVQPVGSPLSLECTVEGTSNPNLYWYRQAAGRGLQLLFYSVGIGQISSEVPQNLSASRPQDRQFILSSKKLLLSDSGFYLCAWSVRGGNEKLFFGSGTQLSVL.

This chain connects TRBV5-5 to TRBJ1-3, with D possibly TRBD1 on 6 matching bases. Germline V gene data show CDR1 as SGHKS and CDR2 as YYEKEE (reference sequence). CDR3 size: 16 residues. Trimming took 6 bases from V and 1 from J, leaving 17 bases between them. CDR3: CASTESQTGSGNTIYF. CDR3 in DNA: TGTGCCAGCACCGAATCTCAAACAGGGTCTGGAAACACCATATATTTT. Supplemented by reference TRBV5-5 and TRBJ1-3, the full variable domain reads DAGVTQSPTHLIKTRGQQVTLRCSPISGHKSVSWYQQVLGQGPQFIFQYYEKEERGRGNFPDRFSARQFPNYSSELNVNALLLGDSALYLCASTESQTGSGNTIYFGEGSWLTVV.

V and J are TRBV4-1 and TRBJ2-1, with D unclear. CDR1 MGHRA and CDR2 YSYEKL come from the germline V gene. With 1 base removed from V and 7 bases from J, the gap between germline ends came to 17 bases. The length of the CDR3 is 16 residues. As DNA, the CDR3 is TGCGCCAGCAGCCAAGCGGCCTGGGCCCCCTGGAATGAGCAGTTCTTC. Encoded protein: CASSQAAWAPWNEQFF.

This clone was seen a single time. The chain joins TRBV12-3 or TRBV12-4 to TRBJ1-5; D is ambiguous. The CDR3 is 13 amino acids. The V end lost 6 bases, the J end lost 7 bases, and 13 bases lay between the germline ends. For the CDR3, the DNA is TGTGCCAGCAGCCCATCTAACTACCAGCCCCAGCATTTT. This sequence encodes CASSPSNYQPQHF.